This T cell receptor beta chain was captured by sequencing in a study of radiation and T cells in renal cell carcinoma. The wider study: Nephrectomy followed 15 Gy stereotactic body radiation by 4 weeks.

CDR1 is KGHSH and CDR2 is LQKENI in the germline V gene. Between the trimmed V and J ends, which lost 3 bases and 6 bases, there was a span of 9 bases. This CDR3 is built from 12 residues. This clone appeared a single time. The antigen is undetermined. Findings and limits, study-wide: Baseline intratumoral clonotype presence is unknown without pretreatment biopsies. From baseline, blood top tumor clonotypes peaked at 2 weeks post-radiation.

The time point was: baseline pretreatment blood. Treatment defined: 15 Gy SBRT to primary tumor, nephrectomy 4 weeks later. The patient's renal cell carcinoma had clear cell pathology. This table comes from immunoSEQ multiplex PCR, and its TCRdb copy is limited to in-frame clones, with some not included. Among some 150,000 clones listed, 88% were seen once. The sequence was collected from a woman aged 45-60 years with renal cell carcinoma. The sample here was blood, taken from a patient whose treatment included radiotherapy and nephrectomy. The gene calls are TRBV18 and TRBJ2-7; unclear D gene. The CDR3 DNA reads TGTGCCAGCTCACCGGTGGGTATCGAGCAGTACTTC. It specifies CASSPVGIEQYF.